One and the same sample provided the 8 T cell receptor beta chains below, sequenced in a study of T cell responses to AZD1222 COVID-19 vaccine. The table came from immunoSEQ multiplex PCR; TCRdb's copy has only in-frame clones and leaves some out. The table shows 8,000 to 9,000 clones, with approximately 87% occurring only once. The material sequenced was peripheral blood, taken 28 days after the second AZD1222 dose. The source is an adult who received the AZD1222 COVID-19 vaccine.

This clone has only one observation. The chain joins TRBV30 to TRBJ2-2, with 10 bases matching TRBD2. Per germline, CDR1 GTSNPN and CDR2 SVGIG (reference sequence). Trimming removed 0 bases from V and 6 bases from J; junction bases left unmatched: 13. The CDR3 covers 18 residues. CDR3 amino acids: CAWSVLSGRSVPPGELFF. For the CDR3, the DNA is TGTGCCTGGAGTGTTCTTAGCGGGAGGTCTGTGCCCCCCGGGGAGCTGTTTTTT.

The V gene is TRBV3-1 (or the pseudogene TRBV3-2), the J gene TRBJ1-4; possible D gene TRBD1, 5 bases. The CDR3 sequence is 15 residues long. CDR1 LGHDT and CDR2 YNNKEL come from the germline V gene (reference sequence). Trimming cost V 4 bases and J 7 bases, with 16 bases left between them. CDR3 in DNA: TGTGCCAGCAGCCCTCCGGGGAGGGGTGGTGAAAAACTGTTTTTT. It specifies CASSPPGRGGEKLFF.

The chain has TRBV19 and TRBJ2-3, with D maybe TRBD1 (5 bases). This CDR3 spans 13 amino acids. Looked up from germline, CDR1 is LNHDA and CDR2 is SQIVND (reference sequence). V was clipped by 6 bases and J by 1 base, with 8 bases between them. CDR3 protein: CASSLGGTDTQYF. DNA of the CDR3: TGTGCCAGTAGCTTAGGGGGCACAGATACGCAGTATTTT. Looking up the rest from reference TRBV19 and TRBJ2-3 gives the full variable domain: DGGITQSPKYLFRKEGQNVTLSCEQNLNHDAMYWYRQDPGQGLRLIYYSQIVNDFQKGDIAEGYSVSREKKESFPLTVTSAQKNPTAFYLCASSLGGTDTQYFGPGTRLTVL.

This chain joins TRBV18 and TRBJ1-5; no clear D gene. Trimming pared 6 bases from V and 1 base from J, leaving 10 bases between. Germline values: CDR1 KGHSH, CDR2 LQKENI. This CDR3 comprises 14 residues. CDR3 in amino acids: CASSPGRSNQPQHF. In DNA form, the CDR3 reads TGTGCCAGCTCCCCTGGGAGGAGCAATCAGCCCCAGCATTTT.

The chain couples TRBV15 to TRBJ1-2; no reliable D call. With 0 bases removed from V and 8 bases from J, the gap between germline ends came to 13 bases. The CDR3 has 14 amino acids. Germline V gene data show CDR1 as LNHNV and CDR2 as YYDKDF (reference sequence). CDR3 nucleotides: TGTGCCACCAGCAGAGATCAGACCCGCAGGGGCTACACCTTC. This translates into CATSRDQTRRGYTF.

The chain combines TRBV1 with TRBJ2-1. TRBV1 is flagged as a pseudogene. The length of the CDR3 is 15 residues. CDR3: CTSSPTGTLYNEQFF. Here the CDR3 DNA reads TGCACCAGCAGCCCCACCGGGACCCTGTACAATGAGCAGTTCTTC.

The chain recombines TRBV19 with TRBJ1-4, with a tentative D call TRBD1 (5 bases). Germline CDR1 and CDR2: LNHDA and SQIVND (reference sequence). Trimming took 6 bases from V and 3 from J, leaving 11 bases between them. This CDR3 is 14 amino acids long. CDR3 loop: CASSREGANEKLFF. In DNA form, the CDR3 reads TGTGCCAGTAGCCGGGAAGGGGCTAATGAAAAACTGTTTTTT.

A single count supports this clone. This chain connects TRBV7-9 to TRBJ1-1, with a weak D call TRBD1 (6 bases). Trimming removed 1 base at V and 0 bases at J, with 9 bases between. In germline, CDR1 is SEHNR, CDR2 FQNEAQ (reference sequence). The CDR3 runs to 15 residues. CDR3: CASSLVDRLNTEAFF. The CDR3 region has the DNA TGTGCCAGCAGCTTAGTGGACAGACTGAACACTGAAGCTTTCTTT.